This record looks at one T cell receptor (beta chain) sequence and its context. This CDR3 has 15 residues. Trimming removed 4 bases from V and 0 bases from J, with 13 bases in between. CDR1 is SNHLY and CDR2 is FYNNEI in the germline V gene. Clones were sequenced by immunoSEQ multiplex PCR, and TCRdb holds only the in-frame ones, with some missing. The sample shows approximately 150,000 clones, roughly 79% of them seen only once. This entry comes from a study of blood T cell repertoires in COVID-19. The chain recombines TRBV2 with TRBJ2-7, with D possibly matching TRBD1 (6 bases). The source of this sequence is a man over 45 with active or convalescent COVID-19. Sequenced sample: peripheral blood. In nucleotides, the CDR3 is TGTGCCAGCAGTGCTGAATGGGGGCCCTCCTACGAGCAGTACTTC. Protein: CASSAEWGPSYEQYF.